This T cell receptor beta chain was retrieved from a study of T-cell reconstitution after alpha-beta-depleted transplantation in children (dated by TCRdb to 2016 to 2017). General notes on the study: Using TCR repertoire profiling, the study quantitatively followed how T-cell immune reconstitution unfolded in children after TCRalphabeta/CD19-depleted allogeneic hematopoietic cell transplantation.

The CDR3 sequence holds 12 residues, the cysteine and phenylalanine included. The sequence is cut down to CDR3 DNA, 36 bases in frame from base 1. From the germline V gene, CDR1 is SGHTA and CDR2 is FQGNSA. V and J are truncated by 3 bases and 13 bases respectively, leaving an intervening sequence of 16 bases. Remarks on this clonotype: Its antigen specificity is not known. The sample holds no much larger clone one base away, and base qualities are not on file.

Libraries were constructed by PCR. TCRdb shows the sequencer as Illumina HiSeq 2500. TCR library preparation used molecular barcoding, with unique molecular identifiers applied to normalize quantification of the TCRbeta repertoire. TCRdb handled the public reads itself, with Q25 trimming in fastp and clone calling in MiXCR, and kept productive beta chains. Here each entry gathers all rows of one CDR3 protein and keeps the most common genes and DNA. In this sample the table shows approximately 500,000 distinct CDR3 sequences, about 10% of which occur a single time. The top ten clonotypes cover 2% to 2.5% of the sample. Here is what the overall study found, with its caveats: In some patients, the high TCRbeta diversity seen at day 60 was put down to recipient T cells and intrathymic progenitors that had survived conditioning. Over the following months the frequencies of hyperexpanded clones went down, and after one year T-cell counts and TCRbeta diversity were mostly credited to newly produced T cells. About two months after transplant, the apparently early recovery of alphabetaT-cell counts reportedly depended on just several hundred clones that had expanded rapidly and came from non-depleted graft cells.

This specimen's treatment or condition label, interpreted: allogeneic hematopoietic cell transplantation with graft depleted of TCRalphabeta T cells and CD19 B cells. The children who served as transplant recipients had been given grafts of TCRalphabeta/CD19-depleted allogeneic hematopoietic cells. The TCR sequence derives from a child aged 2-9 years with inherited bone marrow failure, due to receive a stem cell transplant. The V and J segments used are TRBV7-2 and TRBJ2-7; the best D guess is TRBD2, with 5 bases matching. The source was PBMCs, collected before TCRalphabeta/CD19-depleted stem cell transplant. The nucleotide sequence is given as TGTGCCAGCAGCTTCGAGCGGCCAACTATCTACTTC. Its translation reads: CASSFERPTIYF.